The 31 T cell receptor beta chains below come from one sample, sequenced in a study of technical replicates of blood from a handful of donors. TCRdb keeps only in-frame clones here, not all; method: immunoSEQ multiplex PCR. The repertoire holds some 48,000 clones, with around 95% as singletons. The sample taken for sequencing was T cells isolated from PBMCs. The source of these receptors is a human donor in good health.

This sequence joins TRBV7-9 and TRBJ1-1; 10 bases fit TRBD1. The germline V gene encodes CDR1 SEHNR and CDR2 FQNEAQ (reference sequence). The CDR3 loop spans 14 amino acids. Unmatched junction bases numbered 1, after V lost 3 bases and J lost 3 bases. The CDR3 spells CASSLGTGDTEAFF. The DNA of the CDR3 is TGTGCCAGCAGCTTGGGGACAGGGGACACTGAAGCTTTCTTT.

V is TRBV4-1 and J is TRBJ1-1, with D unresolved. This CDR3 region has 15 residues. Per the germline V gene, CDR1 is MGHRA and CDR2 is YSYEKL. V shed 1 base and J shed 0 bases, with 9 bases lying between them. CDR3 coding DNA: TGCGCCAGCAGCCAAGCCGGAGGAGTGAACACTGAAGCTTTCTTT. Protein product: CASSQAGGVNTEAFF.

J is TRBJ1-2 and V is TRBV9; possibly TRBD1 for D (5 bases). Germline V gives CDR1 SGDLS, CDR2 YYNGEE. CDR3 size: 15 residues. Between the trimmed V and J ends, which lost 0 bases and 5 bases, there was a span of 14 bases. In DNA form, the CDR3 reads TGTGCCAGCAGCGTAGGGGGGGTATCTTCGTATGGCTACACCTTC. Translating it yields CASSVGGVSSYGYTF. Combining the CDR3 with reference TRBV9 and TRBJ1-2 gives the whole variable domain DSGVTQTPKHLITATGQRVTLRCSPRSGDLSVYWYQQSLDQGLQFLIQYYNGEERAKGNILERFSAQQFPDLHSELNLSSLELGDSALYFCASSVGGVSSYGYTFGSGTRLTVV.

J is TRBJ1-4 and V is TRBV18; 7 bases line up with TRBD1. This CDR3 is built from 17 residues. Unmatched junction bases numbered 12, after V lost 3 bases and J lost 5 bases. The germline V gene has CDR1 KGHSH and CDR2 LQKENI. In nucleotides, the CDR3 is TGTGCCAGCTCACCGACAGGGACGGTACCATTAAATGAAAAACTGTTTTTT. Its protein product is CASSPTGTVPLNEKLFF.

The chain recombines TRBV27 with TRBJ2-2; D may be TRBD1 (5 bases). CDR1 is MNHEY, CDR2 SMNVEV, per germline (reference sequence). The CDR3 is 14 amino acids. Trimming pared 7 bases from V and 1 base from J, leaving 10 bases between. The CDR3 DNA reads TGTGCCAGCAATTTTAGGGGGAACACCGGGGAGCTGTTTTTT. Its protein is CASNFRGNTGELFF.

This chain uses TRBV18 with TRBJ1-5, with D uncertain. Germline CDR1 is KGHSH and CDR2 is LQKENI. The CDR3 length is 16 residues. V gave up 2 bases and J gave up 2 bases, with 13 bases separating them. The CDR3 loop is CASSPIREPRNQPQHF. CDR3 coding DNA: TGTGCCAGCTCACCAATTAGGGAGCCACGCAATCAGCCCCAGCATTTT.

The rearrangement joins TRBV18 to TRBJ1-2; 8 bases agree with TRBD1. V lost 3 bases to trimming and J lost 4 bases; unmatched junction nucleotides: 4. Germline V gene data show CDR1 as KGHSH and CDR2 as LQKENI. The CDR3 spans 14 residues. The CDR3 DNA is TGTGCCAGCTCACCTGGACAGGGCGCCTATGGCTACACCTTC. Translation gives CASSPGQGAYGYTF.

This chain links TRBV29-1 with TRBJ2-1; D may be TRBD1 (6 bases). The CDR3 is 16 amino acids. Germline loops: CDR1 SQVTM, CDR2 ANQGSEA. Deletions cut 4 bases from V and 0 bases from J, with 16 bases between. CDR3 in DNA: TGCAGCGTTGCCCCTTTACAGGGTAACTCCTACAATGAGCAGTTCTTC. Its translation: CSVAPLQGNSYNEQFF.

This CDR3 is CASSAGGDSGNTIYF. The CDR3 region has the DNA TGTGCCAGCAGCGCGGGTGGTGACTCTGGAAACACCATATATTTT. The chain has TRBV9 and TRBJ1-3; no clear D gene. This CDR3 is 15 amino acids long. Germline V gene lookup returns CDR1 SGDLS and CDR2 YYNGEE. Trimming cost V 3 bases and J 0 bases, with 10 bases left between them.

A single count supports this clone. The rearrangement uses TRBV5-1 and TRBJ1-1; D gene unclear. The CDR3 consists of 15 residues. Germline V gives CDR1 SGHRS, CDR2 YFSETQ. Between the trimmed V and J ends, which lost 3 bases and 1 base, there was a span of 13 bases. The CDR3 DNA reads as TGCGCCAGCAGCTACGAAACACCAGGGAACACTGAAGCTTTCTTT. Translated, it gives CASSYETPGNTEAFF.

This chain links TRBV27 with TRBJ2-5; TRBD1 matches 8 bases. CDR3 length: 16 amino acids. V lost 2 bases to trimming and J lost 4 bases; unmatched junction nucleotides: 9. Germline CDR1 MNHEY, CDR2 SMNVEV (reference sequence). In nucleotides, the CDR3 is TGTGCCAGCAGTTTAATAGGACAGGGACGGAGAGAGACCCAGTACTTC. Translation: CASSLIGQGRRETQYF.

The genes are TRBV5-4 and TRBJ1-2; weak D call: TRBD1 (6 bases). Trimming removed 5 bases at V and 8 bases at J, with 16 bases between. Germline assignment: CDR1 SGHNT and CDR2 YYREEE (reference sequence). The CDR3 has 13 residues. The CDR3 nucleotides read TGTGCCAGCAGTCAGGGGTCGACGAGGGGCTACACCTTC. It codes for CASSQGSTRGYTF.

The chain employs TRBV6-4 and TRBJ2-5, with TRBD2 matching 8 bases. The germline V gene encodes CDR1 MRHNA and CDR2 SNTAGT. The V gene end was trimmed by 5 bases and the J gene end by 2 bases; junction bases not matched to a gene: 7. The CDR3 runs 15 residues. Here the CDR3 DNA reads TGTGCCAGCAGTATTGCGGGAGGCCGACAAGAGACCCAGTACTTC. Translated: CASSIAGGRQETQYF.

The V and J genes are TRBV6-4 and TRBJ2-2; TRBD1 matches at 7 bases. Germline values: CDR1 MRHNA, CDR2 SNTAGT. The CDR3 runs 13 residues. V lost 10 bases, J lost 1 base, and 3 bases stayed unmatched. The CDR3 loop reads CATRTGNTGELFF. The CDR3 coding sequence is TGTGCCACCCGGACAGGGAACACCGGGGAGCTGTTTTTT.

The chain combines TRBV4-1 with TRBJ2-1, with 13 bases lining up with TRBD2. V was clipped by 6 bases and J by 4 bases; unmatched bases: 15. The CDR3 runs to 19 residues. Germline-derived CDR1 and CDR2 are MGHRA and YSYEKL. This CDR3 reads CASSPWTSGSTAGYNEQFF. In DNA, the CDR3 is TGCGCCAGCAGTCCGTGGACTAGCGGGAGTACCGCTGGGTACAATGAGCAGTTCTTC.

The count of this clone is one. V and J are TRBV5-4 and TRBJ2-7; D not certain. The CDR3 loop spans 13 amino acids. Trimming stripped 1 base from V and 1 base from J, with 6 bases between. Germline V gene lookup returns CDR1 SGHNT and CDR2 YYREEE (reference sequence). The CDR3 bases are TGTGCCAGCAGCTTGACAGAGTCCTACGAGCAGTACTTC. Amino acids: CASSLTESYEQYF.

CDR3 coding DNA: TGTGCCAGCAGCTTACAGGGGGGCAATGAGCAGTTCTTC. It encodes CASSLQGGNEQFF. This chain uses TRBV13 with TRBJ2-1; perhaps TRBD1 as D (7 bases). V was trimmed by 2 bases and J by 6 bases, leaving 8 bases between them. Germline CDR1 PRHDT, CDR2 FYEKMQ (reference sequence). CDR3 length equals 13 residues. Drawing the rest from reference TRBV13 and TRBJ2-1, the complete variable domain is AAGVIQSPRHLIKEKRETATLKCYPIPRHDTVYWYQQGPGQDPQFLISFYEKMQSDKGSIPDRFSAQQFSDYHSELNMSSLELGDSALYFCASSLQGGNEQFFGPGTRLTVL.

This sequence joins TRBV7-2 and TRBJ1-2; TRBD1 is a possible D gene (6 bases). V was pared by 4 bases and J by 4 bases, with 7 bases between. Germline-derived CDR1 and CDR2 are SGHTA and FQGNSA. This CDR3 spans 12 amino acids. CDR3 residues: CASSSDSYGYTF. The DNA for the CDR3 is TGTGCCAGCAGCTCGGACAGCTATGGCTACACCTTC.

This clone has a single count. V and J are TRBV9 and TRBJ2-1; 9 nucleotides align to TRBD1. The J segment lost 0 bases and the V segment lost 0 bases, leaving 4 bases of the junction unmatched. The germline CDR1 and CDR2 sequences are SGDLS and YYNGEE. The CDR3 runs 17 residues. CDR3 coding DNA: TGTGCCAGCAGCGTAGCGGGACAGGGTGCCTCCTACAATGAGCAGTTCTTC. It yields the protein CASSVAGQGASYNEQFF. Full variable domain (missing parts from reference TRBV9 and TRBJ2-1): DSGVTQTPKHLITATGQRVTLRCSPRSGDLSVYWYQQSLDQGLQFLIQYYNGEERAKGNILERFSAQQFPDLHSELNLSSLELGDSALYFCASSVAGQGASYNEQFFGPGTRLTVL.

The rearrangement uses TRBV6-4 and TRBJ2-1; 13 bases line up with TRBD2. The CDR3 spans 14 residues. The J segment lost 7 bases and the V segment lost 4 bases, leaving 1 base of the junction unmatched. Germline V gene sequence: CDR1 MRHNA, CDR2 SNTAGT. The CDR3 here is CASSVLAGGNEQFF. The CDR3 bases are TGTGCCAGCAGTGTACTAGCGGGAGGGAATGAGCAGTTCTTC.

The CDR3 region has the DNA TGTGCCAGCAGCTTATTCAGGGACGAGCAGTACTTC. Encoded protein: CASSLFRDEQYF. The chain has TRBV11-2 and TRBJ2-7, with D tentatively TRBD1 (5 bases). Germline loops: CDR1 SGHAT, CDR2 FQNNGV. Trimming left V 2 bases short and J 5 bases short, with 7 bases between. The CDR3 spans 12 residues.

DNA for the CDR3: TGTGCCAGCAGTGAGGACTATAGCAATCAGCCCCAGCATTTT. This translates into CASSEDYSNQPQHF. The J gene is TRBJ1-5, the V gene TRBV6-1; D remains ambiguous. The CDR3 contains 14 residues. Germline CDR1 MNHNS, CDR2 SASEGT. V was shortened by 3 bases and J by 0 bases, with 6 bases between the two germline ends.

The V gene is TRBV6-1, the J gene TRBJ1-5, with D possibly TRBD1 on 6 matching bases. The CDR3 contains 14 residues. Germline values: CDR1 MNHNS, CDR2 SASEGT. Deletions cut 4 bases from V and 3 bases from J, with 10 bases between. CDR3 region: CASSVQGFNQPQHF. As DNA, the CDR3 is TGTGCCAGCAGTGTACAGGGCTTCAATCAGCCCCAGCATTTT.

V gene TRBV7-8 combines with J gene TRBJ2-3, with a tentative D call TRBD2 (5 bases). The germline CDR1 and CDR2 sequences are SGHVS and FQNEAQ. CDR3 length: 16 amino acids. V was clipped by 2 bases and J by 6 bases, with 18 bases between them. CDR3 nucleotide sequence: TGTGCCAGCAGCTTATTTAGGCTAGCTAGGTTGGATACGCAGTATTTT. As protein: CASSLFRLARLDTQYF.

The gene calls are TRBV5-6 and TRBJ2-1; D is unclear. With 1 base removed from V and 15 bases from J, the gap between germline ends came to 14 bases. The CDR3 sequence is 12 residues long. Germline CDR1 reads SGHDT; CDR2 reads YYEEEE. CDR3 nucleotides: TGTGCCAGCAGCTTGTTCGCTAGTGTTATGTTCTTC. As protein: CASSLFASVMFF.

The chain couples TRBV5-1 to TRBJ1-1; 7 bases agree with TRBD1. The CDR3 runs 15 residues. The V and J ends lost 2 bases and 0 bases, in that order; junction bases with no gene match: 4. The germline V gene encodes CDR1 SGHRS and CDR2 YFSETQ. The CDR3 is CASSLNRGLNTEAFF. The CDR3 coding sequence is TGCGCCAGCAGCTTAAACAGGGGCTTGAACACTGAAGCTTTCTTT.

This chain links TRBV10-3 with TRBJ2-3, with D perhaps matching TRBD2 (6 bases). CDR1 is ENHRY and CDR2 is SYGVKD in the germline V gene. The V and J ends lost 11 bases and 7 bases respectively, with 19 bases between them. This CDR3 has 13 residues. This CDR3 is CAVAEAGLNTQYF. In DNA form, the CDR3 reads TGTGCCGTTGCCGAGGCGGGACTCAATACGCAGTATTTT.

V and J are TRBV19 and TRBJ2-1; TRBD1 matches 9 bases. CDR3 length: 15 residues. Germline CDR1 reads LNHDA; CDR2 reads SQIVND (reference sequence). With V trimmed by 7 bases and J by 4 bases, 8 bases remained unmatched. In DNA form, the CDR3 reads TGTGCCAGTAAATTCCGGACAGGGGATTACAATGAGCAGTTCTTC. Residues: CASKFRTGDYNEQFF.

V usage is TRBV4-3 and J usage is TRBJ2-7; 11 bases align to TRBD2. Looked up from germline, CDR1 is LGHNA and CDR2 is YSLEER. This CDR3 contains 16 residues. J gave up 3 bases and V 0 bases, and 4 bases lay outside the gene matches. The DNA of the CDR3 is TGCGCCAGCAGCCAAGAAGGGACTAGCGGATACTACGAGCAGTACTTC. Its translation is CASSQEGTSGYYEQYF.

V gene TRBV9 combines with J gene TRBJ2-1; D is undetermined. Germline values: CDR1 SGDLS, CDR2 YYNGEE. The CDR3 runs to 13 residues. The V gene lost 3 bases and the J gene lost 15 bases, with 19 bases spanning the gap. The CDR3 region is CASSAYGGDGVFF. The CDR3 DNA reads as TGTGCCAGCAGCGCCTATGGCGGAGACGGTGTGTTCTTC.

CDR3 DNA: TGCGCCAGCAGCCCAGCTAGCGGGAGGGTTACAGATACGCAGTATTTT. This sequence encodes CASSPASGRVTDTQYF. The chain links TRBV4-3 to TRBJ2-3; 12 bases line up with TRBD2. The CDR3 is 16 amino acids. Trimming cost V 4 bases and J 3 bases; bases outside gene matches: 5. Germline V CDR1 and CDR2: LGHNA, YSLEER.